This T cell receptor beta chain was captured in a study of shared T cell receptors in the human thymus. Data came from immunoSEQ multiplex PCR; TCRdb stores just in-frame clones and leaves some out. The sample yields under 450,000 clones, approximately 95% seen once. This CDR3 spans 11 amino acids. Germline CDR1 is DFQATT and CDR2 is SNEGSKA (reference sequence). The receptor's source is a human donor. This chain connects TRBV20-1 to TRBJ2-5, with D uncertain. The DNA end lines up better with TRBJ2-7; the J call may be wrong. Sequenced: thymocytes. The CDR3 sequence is CSARNSYEQYF. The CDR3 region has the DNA TGCAGTGCTAGGAACTCCTACGAGCAGTACTTC.